This TCR beta chain stems from a study of CD8+ T cells in alopecia areata. CDR1 is SGHRS, CDR2 YFSETQ, per germline. The CDR3 length is 14 residues. The germline V and J ends were trimmed by 5 bases and 0 bases, with 8 bases remaining between them. cDNA reverse transcribed from extracted RNA served as the sequencing template. Produced via immunoSEQ multiplex PCR; TCRdb's table is partial and in-frame only. Seen here are 200,000 to 250,000 clones, 64% observed once, and the top ten hold around 3.9%. Study results and limitations: There was only one nonresponder, so it was unclear how baseline CD8+ expansion relates to response. Tofacitinib yielded significantly lower scalp clonality and fewer expanded CD8+ clones among the top 100.

Specified treatment: oral pan-JAK inhibitor, 5-10 mg twice daily. Patients with alopecia areata provided lesional scalp punch biopsies as well as peripheral blood. The sample holds one count of this clone. What it binds is unknown. The sample carries other DNA sequences with the same CDR3. The V call is TRBV5-1, the J call TRBJ1-4, with no clear D. Sequencing used CD4+ T cells sorted from blood, obtained at week 4, from a patient treated with tofacitinib. The TCR originated in a human donor with alopecia areata. The CDR3 bases are TGCGCCAGCAGTCTTGGAGCAACTAATGAAAAACTGTTTTTT. Residues: CASSLGATNEKLFF.